This T cell receptor (beta chain) is drawn from a study of response to subunit inactivated influenza vaccine. After removal of 0 bases from V and 3 bases from J, the junction contained 9 bases not matched to a gene. Germline loops: CDR1 DFQATT, CDR2 SNEGSKA (reference sequence). The CDR3 sequence is 17 residues long. TCRdb independently ran MiXCR on the RT-PCR reads; one entry per CDR3 protein. Among about 540,000 distinct CDR3 sequences listed, less than 25% were seen once. These same records also appear under a second study, on T cells expressing NK-cell markers. That source adds: Production of TCR beta cDNA relied on 5'RACE template switching with UMIs. The study drew TCR beta repertoires from sorted CD3+CD56+NKG2C+, CD3+CD56+NKG2C- and CD3+CD56-NKG2C+ T cells. In several donors, dominant clonotypes made up roughly 28.3-65% of CD3+CD56-NKG2C+ cells.

The chain employs TRBV20-1 and TRBJ2-3, with 10 bases identical to TRBD2. The clonotype comes from a man in his fifties or sixties who received an inactivated influenza vaccine. Here the sequenced sample was CD4+ T cells sorted from PBMCs, taken 11 to 12 days after vaccination. CDR3: CSARDPMLAGATDTQYF. For the CDR3, the DNA is TGCAGTGCTAGAGATCCGATGCTAGCGGGAGCTACAGATACGCAGTATTTT.